The T cell receptor beta chain under discussion was sequenced for a study of cytomegalovirus exposure and HLA in healthy donors (dated by TCRdb to between 2016 and 2019). For context, the study as a whole: According to a later analysis, the 110 or so validation repertoires were produced on the same platform as the 666 repertoires of the first cohort. The study aimed to test whether signatures of past pathogen exposure could be identified by cataloging public T cell receptors. Along with the approximately 700-subject first cohort, a separate validation cohort of 120 different subjects was used. High-throughput TCR immunosequencing, statistical association of individual TCRs with disease status, and machine learning were combined to predict cytomegalovirus infection status. General conclusions and limits of the study: Most TCR sequences were observed very rarely across donors, whereas some public TCRs were present in many individuals. According to the authors, the approach could potentially be generalized to other disease states and immunological phenotypes. A later analysis had no HLA typing for the validation cohort, so co-occurrence there was scored across all 110 or so repertoires. In the study, some 160 TCR beta chains were listed as associated with cytomegalovirus. A later analysis found that TCRs clustered in the first cohort also tended to co-occur in the approximately 120 validation repertoires, with 94% of cluster scores above 0. Cytomegalovirus status was reported to be diagnosed by the classifier with high specificity and sensitivity in both the original and validation cohorts. A few of the identified cytomegalovirus-associated TCR beta chains were confirmed in vitro to be specific for cytomegalovirus antigens.

Including the terminal cysteine and phenylalanine, the CDR3 comprises 14 residues. Here the CDR3 DNA is all that survives: 42 bases in frame from base 1. Trimming removed 3 bases from V and 3 bases from J; the gene matches leave 3 bases unexplained. Via the germline V gene, CDR1 is SGHNT and CDR2 YENEEA. The method was the immunoSEQ multiplex PCR assay. Per the source publication's procedure: A statistical classification framework was built to diagnose cytomegalovirus status from the catalog of TCR beta chain sequences. TCRdb stores this immuneACCESS table with in-frame sequences only. Part of the clones is absent; in the studies checked, under half of the shortfall reflects unresolved V genes, and no reason is known for the rest. Clone size and the V and J calls come from that table; the DNA yielded D and trimming. Here the sample has about 130,000 clones; approximately 88% occur a single time. The ten largest clonotypes hold approximately 2% of the sample.

Donors formed part of the validation cohort, which comprised 120 or so subjects and was distinct from the first cohort of several hundred subjects. Turning to this clone: Its antigen is currently not known. No much larger clone is present one base from it, and per-base qualities are unavailable.

Sequenced input: PBMCs. This receptor was taken from a woman aged 18-29 years in good health and CMV-seronegative. This sequence uses TRBV11-3 and TRBJ2-7; 9 of the junction bases match TRBD1. Here the CDR3 is given as CASSFRDRVYEQYF. The DNA reads as follows: TGTGCCAGCAGCTTCCGGGACAGGGTCTACGAGCAGTACTTC.